This is a list of T cell receptor beta chains from one sample in a study of cytomegalovirus exposure and HLA in healthy donors. This table comes from immunoSEQ multiplex PCR, and its TCRdb copy is limited to in-frame clones, with some not included. The data contain about 90,000 clones, roughly 71% of them singletons. Sequencing was performed on PBMCs. The source is a woman aged 18 to 35 in good health and CMV-seropositive. The conserved cysteine and the conserved F or W are not part of the CDR3 here.

TRBV7-2	TRBJ1-2	ASSPQTGFGYT
TRBV2	TRBJ2-7	ASSHPGQGSYEQY
TRBV7-9	TRBJ2-7	ASSLGPLGAEQY
TRBV4-1	TRBJ2-3	ASSQEIAGGADTQY
TRBV11-1	TRBJ1-1	ASSPLPQGGITEAF
TRBV6-4	TRBJ2-2	ASSPAGGAGELF
TRBV5-1	TRBJ2-3	ASSEPGLATDTQY
TRBV7-2	TRBJ1-6	ASSLVGQHNSPLH
TRBV2	TRBJ1-1	ASSEAQGATEAF
TRBV5-1	TRBJ2-1	ASSSTGIPNEQF
TRBV14	TRBJ1-5	ASSQAGQPQH
TRBV9	TRBJ2-5	ASSVGALLQETQY
TRBV7-9	TRBJ2-3	ASSLLLVGWESPDTQY
TRBV7-2	TRBJ1-1	ASSLAAGVGNTEAF
TRBV6-5	-	ASQFAGTGHYEQY
TRBV28	TRBJ2-2	ASSFRQGRNTGELF
TRBV7-2	TRBJ2-3	ASSLASGGLTDTQY
TRBV19	TRBJ2-6	ASSNRGSGANVLT
TRBV5-1	TRBJ1-2	ASSLEIQGGMIYGYT
TRBV30	TRBJ2-7	AWRTPGTASYEQY
TRBV6-6	TRBJ2-1	ASSEASSYNEQF
TRBV9	TRBJ2-7	ASSVSGAATYEQY
TRBV4-1	TRBJ2-7	ASSRGQGAYEQY
TRBV4-3	TRBJ2-7	ASSQGRGLENYEQY
TRBV28	TRBJ2-5	ASSRTSGRVGETQY
TRBV19	TRBJ1-2	ASSITRTGYGYT
TRBV18	TRBJ2-1	ASSPWGTHNEQF
TRBV5-8	TRBJ1-2	ASNPKRRDRPHGYT
TRBV6-5	TRBJ1-2	ASSPREGGYT
TRBV7-6	TRBJ1-1	ASNSRTGLGAEAF
TRBV7-9	-	ASSSSGSYEQY
TRBV7-9	TRBJ2-3	ASSPRLAGSGKGTDTQY
TRBV28	TRBJ2-7	ASSLFPGGQDEQY
TRBV7-3	TRBJ1-1	ASSQGAMNTEAF
TRBV6-6	TRBJ2-1	ASSLAPSSYNEQF
TRBV5-6	TRBJ2-7	ASSTSSGTYEQY
TRBV11-2	TRBJ2-1	ASSLGLADYNEQF
TRBV7-2	TRBJ1-4	ASSPGGGREKLF
TRBV6-5	TRBJ1-6	ASSFPGSPLH
TRBV9	TRBJ1-5	ASSGGQLNQPQH
TRBV11-2	TRBJ2-1	ASSLDLAGAPGFNEQF
TRBV7-9	TRBJ2-7	PSSSGIRYEQY
TRBV19	TRBJ2-6	ASTDTGTGVSGANVLT
TRBV28	TRBJ2-7	ASQDTGSNYEQY
TRBV11-3	TRBJ2-3	ASSSTRTGEDTQY
TRBV5-4	TRBJ2-1	ASSHPGLGGNEQF
TRBV6-1	TRBJ1-5	ASSNNRDQPQH